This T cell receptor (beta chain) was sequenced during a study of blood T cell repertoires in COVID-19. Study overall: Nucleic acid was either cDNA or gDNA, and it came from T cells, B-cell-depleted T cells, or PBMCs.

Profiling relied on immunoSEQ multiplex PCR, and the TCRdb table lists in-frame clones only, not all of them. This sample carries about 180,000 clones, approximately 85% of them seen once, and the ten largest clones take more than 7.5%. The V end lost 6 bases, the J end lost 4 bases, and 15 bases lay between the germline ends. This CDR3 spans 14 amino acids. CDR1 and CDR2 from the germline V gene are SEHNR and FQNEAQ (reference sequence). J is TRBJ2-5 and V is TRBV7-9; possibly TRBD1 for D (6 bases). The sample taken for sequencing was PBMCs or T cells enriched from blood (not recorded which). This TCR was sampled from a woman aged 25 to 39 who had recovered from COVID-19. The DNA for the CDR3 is TGTGCCAGCAGTCAACAGGGTCGGGGAGAGACCCAGTACTTC. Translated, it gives CASSQQGRGETQYF.